This T cell receptor beta chain was profiled in a study of blood T cell repertoires in COVID-19. The CDR3 runs to 15 residues. V was trimmed by 0 bases and J by 2 bases, leaving 10 bases between them. Germline V gene lookup returns CDR1 SGHKS and CDR2 YYEKEE (reference sequence). Under the authors' procedure: Reference gene primer amplification yielded estimated nucleated cell counts. TCRdb's table, derived via immunoSEQ multiplex PCR, lists solely in-frame clones and lacks some. D and trimming come from the DNA, and the V and J calls and clone size come from that table. There are some 260,000 clones in the sample; around 90% occur only once, and approximately 3.3% lies in the top ten.

Material for sequencing was peripheral blood. The TCR originated in a man between 18 and 35 years old with active or convalescent COVID-19. V is TRBV5-5 and J is TRBJ2-3; D is unclear. CDR3 loop: CASSLAYLYTDTQYF. CDR3 nucleotide sequence: TGTGCCAGCAGCTTGGCGTACTTATACACAGATACGCAGTATTTT.